Presented here are 9 T cell receptor beta chains from one specimen sequenced in a study of T cells in Graves' hyperthyroidism and ophthalmopathy. RNA transcripts provided the source from which TCR beta CDR3 regions were amplified. The HTBI set primed first-round TCR CDR3 RT-PCR. MiXCR, applied by TCRdb to the multiplex PCR reads, yields one record per CDR3 protein. The table shows about 290,000 distinct CDR3 sequences, with approximately 17% occurring only once. Sequencing was performed on blood. These receptors originate from a man aged 30 to 39 with Graves' hyperthyroidism.

The J gene is TRBJ2-7, the V gene TRBV2; 9 nucleotides line up with TRBD1. The J segment lost 3 bases and the V segment lost 11 bases, leaving 5 bases of the junction unmatched. Germline V gives CDR1 SNHLY, CDR2 FYNNEI. The CDR3 has 12 amino acids. In DNA form, the CDR3 reads TGTGCCGGGGACAGGGACAACTACGAGCAGTACTTC. Its translation: CAGDRDNYEQYF.

The chain recombines TRBV15 with TRBJ2-5, with a tentative D call TRBD2 (6 bases). The CDR3 covers 15 residues. CDR1 LNHNV and CDR2 YYDKDF come from the germline V gene (reference sequence). V was clipped by 2 bases and J by 4 bases, with 14 bases between them. The chain's CDR3 is CATSRPSSGVETQYF. In nucleotides, the CDR3 is TGTGCCACCAGCAGACCCTCGTCGGGGGTAGAGACCCAGTACTTC.

Notes on this clonotype: This may be a read error: a much more frequent sequence differs by one nucleotide. The chain uses TRBV7-9 and TRBJ2-2; 10 bases are shared with TRBD2. This CDR3 spans 18 amino acids. Germline V gives CDR1 SEHNR, CDR2 FQNEAQ (reference sequence). For the CDR3, the DNA is TGTGCCAGCAGCCCCCGGGGCTTAGCGGGAGGACTCACCGGGGCGCTGTTTTTT. Residues: CASSPRGLAGGLTGALFF.

V gene TRBV19 combines with J gene TRBJ1-1; D unclear. The germline gives CDR1 LNHDA, CDR2 SQIVND (reference sequence). The ends were cut back, 1 base at V and 8 bases at J, with 11 bases in the middle. The CDR3 is made up of 13 amino acids. The CDR3 region has the DNA TGTGCCAGTAGTATAGCCCTTAGCCAAGAAGCTTTCTTT. This sequence encodes CASSIALSQEAFF.

This clonotype appeared many times. The chain links TRBV6-1 to TRBJ2-1; the D call may be TRBD1 or TRBD2 (7 bases each). The CDR3 consists of 22 residues. The V end was cut by 5 bases, the J end by 2 bases, with 34 bases between. From germline, CDR1 is MNHNS and CDR2 SASEGT. In DNA, the CDR3 is TGTGCCAGCAGTTTTCGACAGGGTAGGGTTGCGGGAGTAGTGTCGGCCTACAATGAGCAGTTCTTC. Amino acid sequence: CASSFRQGRVAGVVSAYNEQFF.

Notes on this clonotype: A much more abundant neighbour one base away suggests this may be a read error. The chain couples TRBV30 to TRBJ1-2; TRBD1 is a possible D gene (5 bases). V lost 5 bases to trimming and J lost 6 bases, with 16 bases between them. Germline loops: CDR1 GTSNPN, CDR2 SVGIG (reference sequence). CDR3 length: 13 residues. This chain's CDR3 is CAWGEGRDHGYTF. As DNA, the CDR3 is TGTGCCTGGGGTGAGGGGAGGGACCATGGCTACACCTTC.

The chain employs TRBV29-1 and TRBJ2-7; 7 bases match TRBD1. CDR3 length equals 13 residues. Losses at the gene ends were 5 bases for V and 4 bases for J; bases not matched to a gene: 8. Germline values: CDR1 SQVTM, CDR2 ANQGSEA. For the CDR3, the DNA is TGCAGCGTTACCCCTACAGGGGCTTACGAGCAGTACTTC. It codes for CSVTPTGAYEQYF.

This clonotype occurred many times. The rearrangement links TRBV11-3 to TRBJ1-6; D uncertain. Germline V gene sequence: CDR1 SGHNT, CDR2 YENEEA. The V gene lost 3 bases and the J gene lost 8 bases, with 14 bases spanning the gap. The CDR3 extends over 15 amino acids. CDR3 amino acids: CASSFGLLGDSPLHF. In nucleotides, the CDR3 is TGTGCCAGCAGCTTCGGCCTACTAGGAGATTCACCCCTCCACTTT.

At least ten counts were recorded for this clonotype. The chain combines TRBV12-3 or TRBV12-4 with TRBJ2-3; TRBD2 matches at 9 bases. Losses at the gene ends were 5 bases for V and 0 bases for J; bases not matched to a gene: 9. CDR3 length: 17 residues. CDR3 coding DNA: TGTGCCAGCAGTGACGATCTAGCGGGGTCTAGCACAGATACGCAGTATTTT. Translating gives CASSDDLAGSSTDTQYF.